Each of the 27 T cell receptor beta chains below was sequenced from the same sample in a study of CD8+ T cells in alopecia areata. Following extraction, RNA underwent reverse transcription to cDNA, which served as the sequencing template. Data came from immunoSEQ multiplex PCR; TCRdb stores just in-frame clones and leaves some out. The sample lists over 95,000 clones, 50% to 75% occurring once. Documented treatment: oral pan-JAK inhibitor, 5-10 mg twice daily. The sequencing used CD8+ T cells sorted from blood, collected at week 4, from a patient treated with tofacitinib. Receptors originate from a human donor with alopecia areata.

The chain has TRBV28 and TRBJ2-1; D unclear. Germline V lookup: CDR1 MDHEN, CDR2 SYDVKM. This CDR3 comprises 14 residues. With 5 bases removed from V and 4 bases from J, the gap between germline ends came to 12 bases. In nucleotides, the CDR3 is TGTGCCAGCAGTCGTCAGCGTATATACAATGAGCAGTTCTTC. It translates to CASSRQRIYNEQFF.

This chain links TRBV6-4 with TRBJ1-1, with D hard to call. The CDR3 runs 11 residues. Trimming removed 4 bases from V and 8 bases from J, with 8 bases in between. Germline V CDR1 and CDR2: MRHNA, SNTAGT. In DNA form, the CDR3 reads TGTGCCAGCAGTGGGACGGAAGAAGCTTTCTTT. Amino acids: CASSGTEEAFF.

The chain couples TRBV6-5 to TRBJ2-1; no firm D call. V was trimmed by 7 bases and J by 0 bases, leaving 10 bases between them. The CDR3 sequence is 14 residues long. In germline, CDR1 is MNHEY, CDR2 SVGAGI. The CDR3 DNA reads TGTGCCAGCACCACTTTGGACTCCTACAATGAGCAGTTCTTC. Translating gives CASTTLDSYNEQFF.

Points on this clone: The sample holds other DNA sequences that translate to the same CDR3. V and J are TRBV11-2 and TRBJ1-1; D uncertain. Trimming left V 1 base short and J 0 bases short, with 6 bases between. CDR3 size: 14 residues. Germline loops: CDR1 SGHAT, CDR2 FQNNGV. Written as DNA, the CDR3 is TGTGCCAGCAGCTTAGCCGGGTTGAACACTGAAGCTTTCTTT. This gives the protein CASSLAGLNTEAFF.

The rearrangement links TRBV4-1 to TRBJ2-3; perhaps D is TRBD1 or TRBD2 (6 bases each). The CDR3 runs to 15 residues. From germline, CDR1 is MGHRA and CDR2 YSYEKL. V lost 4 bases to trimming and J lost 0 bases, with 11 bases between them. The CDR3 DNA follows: TGCGCCAGCAGCCTCGGAGGGACAAGCACAGATACGCAGTATTTT. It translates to CASSLGGTSTDTQYF.

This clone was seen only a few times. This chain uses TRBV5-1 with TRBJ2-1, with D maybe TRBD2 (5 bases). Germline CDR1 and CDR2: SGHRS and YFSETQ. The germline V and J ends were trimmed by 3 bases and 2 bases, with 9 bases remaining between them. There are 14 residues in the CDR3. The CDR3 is CASSSTGAYNEQFF. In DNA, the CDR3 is TGCGCCAGCAGCTCGACCGGGGCCTACAATGAGCAGTTCTTC.

The CDR3 region has the DNA TGCGCCAGCAGTTCCCCCAGGGACCGATCCTACGAGCAGTACTTC. Protein: CASSSPRDRSYEQYF. The V call is TRBV5-1, the J call TRBJ2-7; D could derive from TRBD1 or TRBD2 (5 bases each). This CDR3 contains 15 residues. V was trimmed by 5 bases and J by 1 base, leaving 16 bases between them. The germline V gene has CDR1 SGHRS and CDR2 YFSETQ.

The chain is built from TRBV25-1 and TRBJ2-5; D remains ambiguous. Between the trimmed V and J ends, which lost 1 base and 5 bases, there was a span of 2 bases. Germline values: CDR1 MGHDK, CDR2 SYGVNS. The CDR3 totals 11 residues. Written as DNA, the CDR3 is TGTGCCAGCAGTGAATCGGAGACCCAGTACTTC. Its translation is CASSESETQYF.

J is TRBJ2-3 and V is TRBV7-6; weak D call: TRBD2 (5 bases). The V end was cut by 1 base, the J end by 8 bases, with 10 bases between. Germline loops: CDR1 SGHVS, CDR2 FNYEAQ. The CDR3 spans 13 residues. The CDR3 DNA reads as TGTGCCAGCAGCTTAGGGGAGAGCGGTACGCAGTATTTT. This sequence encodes CASSLGESGTQYF.

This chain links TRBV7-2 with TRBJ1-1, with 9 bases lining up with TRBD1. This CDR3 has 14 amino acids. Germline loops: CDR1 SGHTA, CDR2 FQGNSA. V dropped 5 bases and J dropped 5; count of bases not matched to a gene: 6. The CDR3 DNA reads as TGTGCCAGCAGCCTCGACAGGGGGAGAACTGAAGCTTTCTTT. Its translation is CASSLDRGRTEAFF.

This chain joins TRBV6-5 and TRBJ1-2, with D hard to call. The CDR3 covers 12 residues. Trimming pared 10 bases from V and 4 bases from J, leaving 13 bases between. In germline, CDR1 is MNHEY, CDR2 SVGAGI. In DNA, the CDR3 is TGTGCCACCCTTTTCGGGAGCTATGGCTACACCTTC. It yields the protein CATLFGSYGYTF.

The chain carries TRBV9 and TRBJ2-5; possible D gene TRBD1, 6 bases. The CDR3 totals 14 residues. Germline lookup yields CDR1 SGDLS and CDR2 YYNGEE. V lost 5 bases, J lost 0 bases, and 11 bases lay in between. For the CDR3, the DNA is TGTGCCAGCAGTATAACAGGGAACCAAGAGACCCAGTACTTC. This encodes CASSITGNQETQYF.

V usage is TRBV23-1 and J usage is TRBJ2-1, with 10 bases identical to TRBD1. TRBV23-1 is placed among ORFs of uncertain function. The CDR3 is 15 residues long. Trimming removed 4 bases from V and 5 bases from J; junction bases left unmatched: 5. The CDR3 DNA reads TGCGCCAGCAGTCGGACAGGGGGTGTCAACAATGAGCAGTTCTTC. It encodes CASSRTGGVNNEQFF.

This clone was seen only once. As DNA, the CDR3 is TGTGCCATCAGCCCGGGGCACAACAATGAGCAGTTCTTC. It translates to CAISPGHNNEQFF. The chain uses TRBV10-3 and TRBJ2-1, with D perhaps given as TRBD1 or TRBD2 (5 bases each). Germline V gives CDR1 ENHRY, CDR2 SYGVKD. Trimming removed 6 bases from V and 5 bases from J, with 11 bases in between. This CDR3 has 13 amino acids.

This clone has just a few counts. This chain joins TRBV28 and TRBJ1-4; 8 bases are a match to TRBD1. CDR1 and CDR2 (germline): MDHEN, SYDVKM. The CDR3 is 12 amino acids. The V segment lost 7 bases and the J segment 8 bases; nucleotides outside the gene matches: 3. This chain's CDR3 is CASTSGGEKLFF. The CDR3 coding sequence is TGTGCCAGCACCTCAGGGGGCGAAAAACTGTTTTTT.

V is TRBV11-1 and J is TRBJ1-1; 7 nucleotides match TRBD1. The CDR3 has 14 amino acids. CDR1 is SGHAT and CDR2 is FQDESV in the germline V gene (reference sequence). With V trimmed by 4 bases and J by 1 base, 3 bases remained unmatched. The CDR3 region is CASSSGQANTEAFF. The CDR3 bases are TGTGCCAGCAGCTCCGGACAGGCGAACACTGAAGCTTTCTTT.

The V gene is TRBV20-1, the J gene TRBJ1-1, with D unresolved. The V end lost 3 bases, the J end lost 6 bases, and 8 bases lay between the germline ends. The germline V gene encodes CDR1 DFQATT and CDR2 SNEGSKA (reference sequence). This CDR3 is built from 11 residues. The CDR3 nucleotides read TGCAGTGCTAGTTGGGGAGCTGAAGCTTTCTTT. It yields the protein CSASWGAEAFF.

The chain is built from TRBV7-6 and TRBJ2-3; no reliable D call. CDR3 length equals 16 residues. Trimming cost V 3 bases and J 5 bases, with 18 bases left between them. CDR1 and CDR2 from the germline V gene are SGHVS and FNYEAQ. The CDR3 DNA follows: TGTGCCAGCAGCTTTGGGATGGCTCTGGTGGGAGATACGCAGTATTTT. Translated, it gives CASSFGMALVGDTQYF. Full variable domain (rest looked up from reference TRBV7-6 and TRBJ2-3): GAGVSQSPRYKVTKRGQDVALRCDPISGHVSLYWYRQALGQGPEFLTYFNYEAQQDKSGLPNDRFSAERPEGSISTLTIQRTEQRDSAMYRCASSFGMALVGDTQYFGPGTRLTVL.

CDR3 sequence (DNA): TGTGCCTGGAGTGTACGGGGGGACCTAGGTCGGCAGCCCCAGCATTTT. Its translation is CAWSVRGDLGRQPQHF. This chain links TRBV30 with TRBJ1-5, with D possibly TRBD1 on 5 matching bases. The CDR3 extends over 16 amino acids. Trimming cost V 0 bases and J 7 bases, with 19 bases left between them. Per the germline V gene, CDR1 is GTSNPN and CDR2 is SVGIG (reference sequence).

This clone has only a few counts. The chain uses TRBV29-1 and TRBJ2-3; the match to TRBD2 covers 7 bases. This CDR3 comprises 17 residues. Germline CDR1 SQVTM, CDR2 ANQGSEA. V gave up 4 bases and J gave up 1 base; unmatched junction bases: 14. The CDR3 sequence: CSVGSAGFLDGTDTQYF. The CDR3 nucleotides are TGCAGCGTTGGATCAGCGGGGTTTCTGGACGGCACAGATACGCAGTATTTT.

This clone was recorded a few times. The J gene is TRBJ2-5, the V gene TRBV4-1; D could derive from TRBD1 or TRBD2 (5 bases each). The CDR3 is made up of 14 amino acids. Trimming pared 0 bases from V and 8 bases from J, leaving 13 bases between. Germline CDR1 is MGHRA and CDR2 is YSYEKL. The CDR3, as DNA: TGCGCCAGCAGCCAAGAGGACACTGGGGGAACCCAGTACTTC. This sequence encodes CASSQEDTGGTQYF.

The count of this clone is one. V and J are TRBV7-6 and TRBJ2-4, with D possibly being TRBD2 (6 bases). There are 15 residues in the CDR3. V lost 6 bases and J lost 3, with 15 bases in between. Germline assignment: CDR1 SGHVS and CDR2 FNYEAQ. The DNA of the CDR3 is TGTGCCAGCAGTCCGGGAGCGTTGGGCAAAAACATTCAGTACTTC. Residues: CASSPGALGKNIQYF. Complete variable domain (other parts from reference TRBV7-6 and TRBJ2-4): GAGVSQSPRYKVTKRGQDVALRCDPISGHVSLYWYRQALGQGPEFLTYFNYEAQQDKSGLPNDRFSAERPEGSISTLTIQRTEQRDSAMYRCASSPGALGKNIQYFGAGTRLSVL.

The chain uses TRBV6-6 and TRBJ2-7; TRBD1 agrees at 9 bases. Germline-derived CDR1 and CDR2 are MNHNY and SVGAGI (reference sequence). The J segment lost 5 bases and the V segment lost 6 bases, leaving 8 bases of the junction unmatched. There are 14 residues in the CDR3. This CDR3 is CASSHGTGRNEQYF. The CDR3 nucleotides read TGTGCCAGCAGCCACGGGACAGGGAGGAACGAGCAGTACTTC.

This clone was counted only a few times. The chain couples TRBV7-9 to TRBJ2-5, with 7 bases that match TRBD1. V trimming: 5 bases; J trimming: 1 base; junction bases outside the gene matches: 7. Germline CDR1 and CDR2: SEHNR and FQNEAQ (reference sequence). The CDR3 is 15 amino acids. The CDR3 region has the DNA TGTGCCAGCAGCCTCCGACAGGGATCCCAAGAGACCCAGTACTTC. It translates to CASSLRQGSQETQYF.

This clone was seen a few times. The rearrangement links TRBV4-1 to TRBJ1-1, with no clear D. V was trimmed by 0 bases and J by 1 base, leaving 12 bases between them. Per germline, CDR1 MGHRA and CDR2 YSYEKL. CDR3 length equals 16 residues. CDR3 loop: CASSQDRGWGNTEAFF. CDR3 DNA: TGCGCCAGCAGCCAAGACCGTGGTTGGGGGAACACTGAAGCTTTCTTT.

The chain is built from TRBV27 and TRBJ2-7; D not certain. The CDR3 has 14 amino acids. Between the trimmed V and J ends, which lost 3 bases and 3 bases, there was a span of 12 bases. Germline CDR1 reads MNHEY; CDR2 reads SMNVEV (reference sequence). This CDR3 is CASSFQGEIYEQYF. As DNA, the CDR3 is TGTGCCAGCAGTTTTCAAGGAGAGATCTACGAGCAGTACTTC.

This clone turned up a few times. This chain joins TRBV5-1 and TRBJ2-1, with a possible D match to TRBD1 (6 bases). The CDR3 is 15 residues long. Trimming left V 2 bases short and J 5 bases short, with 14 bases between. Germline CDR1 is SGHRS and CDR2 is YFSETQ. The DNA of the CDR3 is TGCGCCAGCAGCTTACTTTTAAGGGACAACAATGAGCAGTTCTTC. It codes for CASSLLLRDNNEQFF.